The TCR beta chain under discussion was sequenced for a study of blood T cell repertoires in COVID-19. In the study overall: Material from acute and convalescent COVID-19 was sourced from the United States, Italy and Spain.

Between the trimmed V and J ends, which lost 1 base and 8 bases, there was a span of 20 bases. Germline V gene data show CDR1 as MGHRA and CDR2 as YSYEKL. This CDR3 region has 16 residues. Assay used: immunoSEQ multiplex PCR; TCRdb lists only in-frame clones, some missing. There are 80,000 to 100,000 clones in the sample; more than 70% occur only once, and roughly a quarter lies in the top ten. The source is a man aged 70 or older with acute or convalescent COVID-19. Sequenced sample: peripheral blood. The chain carries TRBV4-1 and TRBJ1-2; D is possibly TRBD1 (5 bases). The CDR3 DNA is TGCGCCAGCAGCCAAGTATTGGGACCCCGGGAGGGGGGCTACACCTTC. Protein sequence: CASSQVLGPREGGYTF.